A single sample gave rise to the 13 T cell receptor beta chains below, sequenced in a study of Ad26.COV2.S vaccination and SARS-CoV-2 variants. Sequencing used immunoSEQ multiplex PCR; TCRdb keeps in-frame clones, though not all of them. In the table there are around 420,000 clones, 88% of which are singletons. Treatment described: roughly 19 received Ad26.COV2.S at low or high dose, single or two shots; roughly five received placebo; per-sample allocation not given. The investigators took samples on day 63 after the first vaccine or placebo injection. The input for sequencing was peripheral blood, taken in a trial of Ad26.COV2.S vaccine versus placebo. These receptors came from a person between 18 and 59 years old who received the Ad26.COV2.S COVID-19 vaccine or a placebo.

The sample holds one count of this clone. The chain links TRBV11-2 to TRBJ2-7, with 9 bases that match TRBD2. CDR3 length equals 18 residues. The J segment lost 3 bases and the V segment lost 2 bases, leaving 14 bases of the junction unmatched. Germline values: CDR1 SGHAT, CDR2 FQNNGV. The CDR3 reads CASSLMGSGGPTIYEQYF. The CDR3 nucleotides read TGTGCCAGCAGCTTAATGGGTAGCGGGGGTCCAACCATCTACGAGCAGTACTTC.

The genes are TRBV6-5 and TRBJ2-3; TRBD1 matches 9 bases. The J segment lost 5 bases and the V segment lost 2 bases, leaving 8 bases of the junction unmatched. The CDR3 runs 16 residues. CDR1 MNHEY and CDR2 SVGAGI come from the germline V gene. CDR3 sequence reads: CASSYLRGQGEDTQYF. The CDR3, as DNA: TGTGCCAGCAGTTACCTCCGGGGACAGGGAGAAGATACGCAGTATTTT.

The chain employs TRBV6-4 and TRBJ1-2, with D unclear. The CDR3 length is 15 residues. From germline, CDR1 is MRHNA and CDR2 SNTAGT. The V and J ends lost 6 bases and 0 bases respectively, with 14 bases between them. CDR3 nucleotides: TGTGCCAGCAGCCAAGGGCCGTTAGCTAACTATGGCTACACCTTC. As protein: CASSQGPLANYGYTF.

This chain joins TRBV19 and TRBJ2-5; 9 positions match TRBD2. The V gene's germline CDR1 is LNHDA and CDR2 SQIVND (reference sequence). The CDR3 is made up of 15 amino acids. V trimming: 6 bases; J trimming: 0 bases; junction bases outside the gene matches: 5. CDR3 nucleotide sequence: TGTGCCAGTAGAGGGTCTAGCGGGAACCAAGAGACCCAGTACTTC. This translates into CASRGSSGNQETQYF. The whole variable domain, remainder taken from reference TRBV19 and TRBJ2-5, is DGGITQSPKYLFRKEGQNVTLSCEQNLNHDAMYWYRQDPGQGLRLIYYSQIVNDFQKGDIAEGYSVSREKKESFPLTVTSAQKNPTAFYLCASRGSSGNQETQYFGPGTRLLVL.

This chain uses TRBV5-1 with TRBJ2-3, with 8 bases matching TRBD2. With V trimmed by 0 bases and J by 4 bases, 7 bases remained unmatched. Germline V CDR1 and CDR2: SGHRS, YFSETQ. The CDR3 loop spans 16 amino acids. This CDR3 is CASSLVAGRIADTQYF. In DNA form, the CDR3 reads TGCGCCAGCAGCTTGGTAGCGGGGCGCATCGCAGATACGCAGTATTTT.

The V and J genes are TRBV19 and TRBJ2-6, with D possibly TRBD1 on 7 matching bases. CDR3 length: 17 amino acids. Germline lookup yields CDR1 LNHDA and CDR2 SQIVND (reference sequence). Deletions cut 3 bases from V and 4 bases from J, with 16 bases between. CDR3 sequence: CASSIVSRGAGANVLTF. For the CDR3, the DNA is TGTGCCAGTAGTATCGTAAGCAGGGGGGCAGGGGCCAACGTCCTGACTTTC.

The rearrangement uses TRBV19 and TRBJ2-6, with a weak D call TRBD2 (6 bases). Germline assignment: CDR1 LNHDA and CDR2 SQIVND (reference sequence). The V and J ends lost 3 bases and 4 bases respectively, with 19 bases between them. CDR3 length equals 18 residues. In nucleotides, the CDR3 is TGTGCCAGTAGTATGGGGCTAGCGTACAGGCTCGGGGCCAACGTCCTGACTTTC. It codes for CASSMGLAYRLGANVLTF.

The J gene is TRBJ2-3, the V gene TRBV28; the match to TRBD2 covers 9 bases. The germline V gene encodes CDR1 MDHEN and CDR2 SYDVKM. After removal of 6 bases from V and 4 bases from J, the junction contained 8 bases not matched to a gene. The CDR3 contains 15 residues. The CDR3 DNA is TGTGCCAGCAGCAGAAGCGGGGGGCAGGCAGATACGCAGTATTTT. It encodes CASSRSGGQADTQYF.

This clone was seen a handful of times. The chain carries TRBV15 and TRBJ2-5; unclear D gene. V lost 4 bases to trimming and J lost 5 bases, with 11 bases between them. The CDR3 is made up of 13 amino acids. CDR1 and CDR2 from the germline V gene are LNHNV and YYDKDF (reference sequence). CDR3 residues: CATSTPLRETQYF. CDR3 in DNA: TGTGCCACCAGCACCCCCCTCCGCGAGACCCAGTACTTC.

This chain joins TRBV7-2 and TRBJ1-5; TRBD1 aligns across 10 bases. V was pared by 5 bases and J by 7 bases, with 8 bases of the junction left unmatched. This CDR3 spans 15 amino acids. Germline V gives CDR1 SGHTA, CDR2 FQGNSA. The DNA of the CDR3 is TGTGCCAGCAGCACCCACGGACAGGGGGACCAGCCCCAGCATTTT. This sequence encodes CASSTHGQGDQPQHF.

The chain is built from TRBV27 and TRBJ1-4; a weak D match, TRBD1 (5 bases). V lost 6 bases to trimming and J lost 7 bases, with 18 bases between them. The CDR3 totals 15 residues. Germline-derived CDR1 and CDR2 are MNHEY and SMNVEV (reference sequence). The CDR3 DNA follows: TGTGCCAGCAGCAACCGGGGGGTTATGGGTGAAAAACTGTTTTTT. Encoded protein: CASSNRGVMGEKLFF.

This clone was found once. The gene calls are TRBV7-6 and TRBJ2-7; TRBD2 aligns across 7 bases. V trimming: 1 base; J trimming: 3 bases; junction bases outside the gene matches: 12. The CDR3 is made up of 17 amino acids. In germline, CDR1 is SGHVS, CDR2 FNYEAQ. Here the CDR3 reads CASSLVDKRGGIYEQYF. The CDR3 nucleotides read TGTGCCAGCAGCTTAGTGGACAAGCGCGGGGGAATCTACGAGCAGTACTTC.

The CDR3 DNA is TGTGCCAGCAGCTTAGATGGAGGACAGAACTCCTACAATGAGCAGTTCTTC. As protein: CASSLDGGQNSYNEQFF. V gene TRBV11-3 combines with J gene TRBJ2-1; TRBD1 might be the D (6 bases). Trimming pared 0 bases from V and 0 bases from J, leaving 12 bases between. The CDR3 length is 17 residues. Looked up from germline, CDR1 is SGHNT and CDR2 is YENEEA.